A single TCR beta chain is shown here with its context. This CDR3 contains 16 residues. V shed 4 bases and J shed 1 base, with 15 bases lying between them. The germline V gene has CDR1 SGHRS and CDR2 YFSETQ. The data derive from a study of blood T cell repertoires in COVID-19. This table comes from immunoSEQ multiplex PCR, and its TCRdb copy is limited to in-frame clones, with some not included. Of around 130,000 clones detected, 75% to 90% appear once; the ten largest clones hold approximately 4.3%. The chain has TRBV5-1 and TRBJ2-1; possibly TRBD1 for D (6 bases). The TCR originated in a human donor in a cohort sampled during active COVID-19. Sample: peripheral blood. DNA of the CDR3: TGCGCCAGCAGCCGTTTCAGGGGATCGTCCTACAATGAGCAGTTCTTC. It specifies CASSRFRGSSYNEQFF.